This T cell receptor beta chain was sequenced during a study of regulatory T cells in long-lasting Graves disease. Arm-PCR of CDR3 regions and iRepertoire HTBI primers were used to build TCR beta libraries. Each CDR3 protein gets one entry after TCRdb re-called the multiplex PCR reads with MiXCR. The table lists 350,000 to 500,000 distinct CDR3 sequences, roughly 23% of them singletons. The CDR3 covers 15 residues. J was trimmed by 1 base and V by 1 base; bases with no gene match: 5. Germline assignment: CDR1 DFQATT and CDR2 SNEGSKA (reference sequence). A remark on this clonotype: The antigen is not known.

The sample's time point: persistent/refractory GD, antithyroid drugs over 5 years with positive TRAb. Scientists built the TCR library using RNA that was extracted from PBMCs. American Thyroid Association guidelines served as the basis for diagnosing Graves' disease. The patients were drawn from one endocrinology department in Xi'an, China. The collection involved drawing 7.5 to 9.5 milliliters of peripheral blood into EDTA tubes. Study observations and caveats: Persistent cases of Graves' showed reduced TCR diversity relative to newly diagnosed patients.

Sample: peripheral blood mononuclear cells (PBMCs), taken when the disease was refractory, from a patient treated with antithyroid drugs. V and J are TRBV20-1 and TRBJ1-1; 8 positions agree with TRBD1. The TCR originated in a female donor with Graves disease. CDR3 DNA: TGCAGTGCTAGAGCAGGACAGGGTCAGAACACTGAAGCTTTCTTT. Encoded protein: CSARAGQGQNTEAFF.